This T cell receptor (beta chain) is drawn from a study of shared clonotypes between healthy human individuals. Terminally differentiated effector memory CD45RA+ cells were excluded from the naive CD8 cells, which were CD45RO-negative and positively selected for CCR7. This clone was recorded only once. The CDR3 spans 15 residues. V trimming: 5 bases; J trimming: 7 bases; junction bases outside the gene matches: 7. Per the germline V gene, CDR1 is WNHNN and CDR2 is SYGVQD (reference sequence). Profiled with immunoSEQ multiplex PCR; TCRdb holds only in-frame clones, not every one. The sample records some 2 million clones, roughly 94% being singletons.

The chain recombines TRBV10-1 with TRBJ2-2, with 10 bases aligning to TRBD1. The receptor was derived from a man younger than 30 in good health. The sequenced sample was naive CD8+ T cells sorted from blood. The CDR3 sequence: CASSSGTGEIGELFF. The CDR3 nucleotides read TGCGCCAGCAGTTCTGGGACAGGGGAGATCGGGGAGCTGTTTTTT.